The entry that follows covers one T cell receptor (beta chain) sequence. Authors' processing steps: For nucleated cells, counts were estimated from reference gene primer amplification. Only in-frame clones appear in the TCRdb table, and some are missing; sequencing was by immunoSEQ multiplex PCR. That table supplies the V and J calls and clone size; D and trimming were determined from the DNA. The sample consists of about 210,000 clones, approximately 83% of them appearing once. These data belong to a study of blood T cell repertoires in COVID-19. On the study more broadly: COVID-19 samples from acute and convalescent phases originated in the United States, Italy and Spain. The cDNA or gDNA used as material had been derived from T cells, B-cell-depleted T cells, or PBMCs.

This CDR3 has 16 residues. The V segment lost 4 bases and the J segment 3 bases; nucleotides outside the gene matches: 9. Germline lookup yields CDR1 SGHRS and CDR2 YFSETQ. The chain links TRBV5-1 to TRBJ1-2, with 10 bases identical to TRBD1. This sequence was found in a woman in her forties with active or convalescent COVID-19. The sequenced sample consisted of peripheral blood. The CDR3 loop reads CASSQTGQGWDYGYTF. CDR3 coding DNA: TGCGCCAGCAGCCAGACGGGACAGGGGTGGGACTATGGCTACACCTTC.